The 10 T cell receptor beta chains below were found in one sample sequenced in a study of blood T cell repertoires in COVID-19 (TCRdb year 2020). The library was built by means of the immunoSEQ multiplex PCR assay. TCRdb took this table from immuneACCESS and kept in-frame rearrangements with V and J called. Such tables lack part of the clones; where checked against another copy, unresolved V genes explain under half of the gap, and the rest is unexplained. The sample has 250,000 to 300,000 clones on record, approximately 87% of them singletons. The ten largest clones take up over 4.5% of the sample. Source material: peripheral blood. The receptor source for this set is a man in his 60s who had recovered from COVID-19.

The rearrangement joins TRBV5-1 to TRBJ2-5, with 10 bases identical to TRBD1. From germline, CDR1 is SGHRS and CDR2 YFSETQ. The CDR3 totals 16 residues. V trimming: 4 bases; J trimming: 4 bases; junction bases outside the gene matches: 10. The CDR3 protein is CASSPGDRGAGETQYF. Here the CDR3 DNA reads TGCGCCAGCAGCCCTGGGGACAGGGGTGCTGGAGAGACCCAGTACTTC.

This clone was detected once. This rearrangement joins TRBV15 to TRBJ1-4; D is perhaps TRBD1 (5 bases). With 4 bases removed from V and 5 bases from J, the gap between germline ends came to 8 bases. The germline CDR1 and CDR2 sequences are LNHNV and YYDKDF (reference sequence). The CDR3 has 13 amino acids. Written as DNA, the CDR3 is TGTGCCACCAGCATCCGGGGGAATGAAAAACTGTTTTTT. Protein: CATSIRGNEKLFF.

V and J are TRBV6-1 and TRBJ2-5, with D possibly being TRBD2 (6 bases). Germline loops: CDR1 MNHNS, CDR2 SASEGT. The CDR3 covers 16 residues. Trimming removed 0 bases from V and 2 bases from J, with 13 bases in between. The CDR3: CASSEALTRPQETQYF. CDR3 coding DNA: TGTGCCAGCAGTGAAGCATTGACTAGACCACAAGAGACCCAGTACTTC.

The CDR3 loop reads CASSNVRSGPAGFYNEQFF. In DNA form, the CDR3 reads TGTGCCAGCAGCAATGTTCGTTCGGGGCCAGCGGGGTTCTACAATGAGCAGTTCTTC. The chain employs TRBV21-1 and TRBJ2-1; the table's D call TRBD2 went unverified against the DNA. TRBV21-1 constitutes a pseudogene. The length of the CDR3 is 19 residues.

This clone was detected only once. Other nucleotide sequences in the sample specify the same CDR3. J is TRBJ1-5 and V is TRBV6-5; D gene unclear. Germline-derived CDR1 and CDR2 are MNHEY and SVGAGI. The CDR3 sequence is 15 residues long. Trimming shortened V by 6 bases and J by 4 bases, and 16 bases separated the two germline ends. The CDR3 DNA sequence: TGTGCCAGCAGCTACGGACGCGGAGGGAATCAGCCCCAGCATTTT. Translated: CASSYGRGGNQPQHF.

V usage is TRBV7-6 and J usage is TRBJ2-7, with TRBD1 identical over 9 bases. V was clipped by 0 bases and J by 6 bases; unmatched bases: 6. Per germline, CDR1 SGHVS and CDR2 FNYEAQ. The CDR3 totals 15 residues. CDR3 in amino acids: CASSLAPGQGGEQYF. For the CDR3, the DNA is TGTGCCAGCAGCTTAGCGCCGGGACAGGGTGGCGAGCAGTACTTC.

J is TRBJ1-5 and V is TRBV7-2, with TRBD1 matching over 8 bases. Germline V lookup: CDR1 SGHTA, CDR2 FQGNSA. The CDR3 contains 16 residues. The V segment lost 1 base and the J segment 2 bases; nucleotides outside the gene matches: 4. The CDR3: CASSLDATGGNQPQHF. CDR3 coding DNA: TGTGCCAGCAGCTTAGACGCGACAGGGGGCAATCAGCCCCAGCATTTT.

This sequence joins TRBV6-5 and TRBJ1-1; 9 bases match TRBD1. The J segment lost 1 base and the V segment lost 6 bases, leaving 6 bases of the junction unmatched. Germline loops: CDR1 MNHEY, CDR2 SVGAGI. This CDR3 region has 15 residues. The CDR3 loop reads CASRDGTGWNTEAFF. In nucleotides, the CDR3 is TGTGCCAGCAGGGATGGGACAGGGTGGAACACTGAAGCTTTCTTT.

This sequence joins TRBV7-9 and TRBJ2-1; TRBD2 matches 8 bases. Looked up from germline, CDR1 is SEHNR and CDR2 is FQNEAQ (reference sequence). CDR3 length: 15 amino acids. With 1 base clipped from V and 5 bases from J, the junction kept 4 bases outside the gene matches. The CDR3 DNA follows: TGTGCCAGCAGCTTAGGGACTAGCTTCCACAATGAGCAGTTCTTC. This gives the protein CASSLGTSFHNEQFF.

The V and J genes are TRBV28 and TRBJ2-2; D may be TRBD1 (5 bases). The CDR3 runs 17 residues. V lost 5 bases and J lost 3, with 19 bases in between. Germline V CDR1 and CDR2: MDHEN, SYDVKM. The CDR3 nucleotides are TGTGCCAGCAGTGATGTTACGACAGTTTTTCACACCGGGGAGCTGTTTTTT. Amino acids: CASSDVTTVFHTGELFF.